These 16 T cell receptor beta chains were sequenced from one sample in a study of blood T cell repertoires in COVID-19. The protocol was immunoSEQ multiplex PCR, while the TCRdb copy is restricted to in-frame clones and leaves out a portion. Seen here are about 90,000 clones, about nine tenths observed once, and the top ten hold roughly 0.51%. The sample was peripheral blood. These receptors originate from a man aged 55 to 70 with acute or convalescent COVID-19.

The CDR3 region is CAWSPGLSTGELFF. CDR3 coding DNA: TGTGCCTGGAGTCCTGGACTGAGCACCGGGGAGCTGTTTTTT. The chain employs TRBV30 and TRBJ2-2; tentative D call: TRBD2 (5 bases). V lost 2 bases, J lost 4 bases, and 11 bases lay in between. This CDR3 contains 14 residues. Germline CDR1 reads GTSNPN; CDR2 reads SVGIG (reference sequence).

The CDR3 reads CASSATTGLCNQPQHF. The CDR3 region has the DNA TGTGCCAGCAGCGCCACGACAGGATTGTGCAATCAGCCCCAGCATTTT. This rearrangement joins TRBV21-1 to TRBJ1-5; the D call of TRBD1 is as the table states it, not checked on the DNA. TRBV21-1 is a listed pseudogene. The CDR3 is 16 residues long.

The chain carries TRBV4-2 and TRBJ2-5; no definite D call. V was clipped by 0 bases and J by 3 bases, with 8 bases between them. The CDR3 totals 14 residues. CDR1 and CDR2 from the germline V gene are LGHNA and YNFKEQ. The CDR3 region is CASSQDAREETQYF. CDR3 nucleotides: TGTGCCAGCAGCCAAGATGCCCGGGAAGAGACCCAGTACTTC.

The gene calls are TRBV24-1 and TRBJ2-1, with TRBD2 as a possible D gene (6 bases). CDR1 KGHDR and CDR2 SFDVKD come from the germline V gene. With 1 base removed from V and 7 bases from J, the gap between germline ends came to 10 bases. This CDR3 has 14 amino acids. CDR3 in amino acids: CATSDFGGWNEQFF. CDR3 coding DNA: TGTGCCACCAGTGATTTTGGGGGGTGGAATGAGCAGTTCTTC.

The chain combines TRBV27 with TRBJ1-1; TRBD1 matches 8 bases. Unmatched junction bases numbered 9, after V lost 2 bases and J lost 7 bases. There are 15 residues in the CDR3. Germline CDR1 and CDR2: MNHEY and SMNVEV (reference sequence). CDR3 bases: TGTGCCAGCAGTTTAATAAGGACAGGGCCGGTTGAAGCTTTCTTT. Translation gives CASSLIRTGPVEAFF.

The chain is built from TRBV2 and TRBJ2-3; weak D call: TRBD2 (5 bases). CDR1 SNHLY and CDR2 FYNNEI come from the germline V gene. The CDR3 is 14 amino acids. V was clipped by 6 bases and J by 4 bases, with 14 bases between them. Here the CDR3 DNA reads TGTGCCAGCAGGGAGGATCGGGTCGCAGATACGCAGTATTTT. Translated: CASREDRVADTQYF.

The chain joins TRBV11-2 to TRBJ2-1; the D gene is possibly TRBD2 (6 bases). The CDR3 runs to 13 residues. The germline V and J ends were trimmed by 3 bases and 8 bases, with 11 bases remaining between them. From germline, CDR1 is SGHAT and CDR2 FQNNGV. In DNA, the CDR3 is TGTGCCAGCAGCTTTGGAGGGATCGATGAGCAGTTCTTC. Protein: CASSFGGIDEQFF.

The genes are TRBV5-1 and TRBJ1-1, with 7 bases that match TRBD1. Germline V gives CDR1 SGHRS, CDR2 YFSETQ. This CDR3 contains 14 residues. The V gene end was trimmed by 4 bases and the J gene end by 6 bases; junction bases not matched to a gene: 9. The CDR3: CASSLPTGRSEAFF. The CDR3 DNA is TGCGCCAGCAGCCTCCCGACAGGGCGGTCTGAAGCTTTCTTT.

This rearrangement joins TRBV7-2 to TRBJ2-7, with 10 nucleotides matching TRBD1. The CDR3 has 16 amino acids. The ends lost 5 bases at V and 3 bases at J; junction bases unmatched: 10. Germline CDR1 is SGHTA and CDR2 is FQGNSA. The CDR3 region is CASSPTRTGGSYEQYF. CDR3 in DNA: TGTGCCAGCAGCCCAACCCGGACAGGGGGTAGCTACGAGCAGTACTTC.

The CDR3: CARSFRHSSMSYEQYF. The CDR3 DNA is TGTGCCAGAAGCTTCAGGCATTCTAGCATGTCCTACGAGCAGTACTTC. The chain recombines TRBV5-3 with TRBJ2-7, with D perhaps TRBD2 (5 bases). TRBV5-3 counts as an open reading frame of uncertain function. V was shortened by 2 bases and J by 1 base, with 16 bases between the two germline ends. CDR3 length equals 16 residues.

The CDR3 is CASSLRLSGAPQETQYF. CDR3 sequence (DNA): TGTGCCAGCAGCTTAAGGCTTAGCGGCGCACCTCAAGAGACCCAGTACTTC. The J gene is TRBJ2-5, the V gene TRBV7-8, with D perhaps TRBD2 (6 bases). The germline V gene has CDR1 SGHVS and CDR2 FQNEAQ. V shed 2 bases and J shed 2 bases, with 18 bases lying between them. This CDR3 is 17 amino acids long.

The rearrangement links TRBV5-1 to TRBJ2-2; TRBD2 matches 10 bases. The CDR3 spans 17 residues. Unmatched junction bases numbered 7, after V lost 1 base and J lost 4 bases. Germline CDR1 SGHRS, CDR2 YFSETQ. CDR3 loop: CASSLTAGGPGTGELFF. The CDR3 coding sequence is TGCGCCAGCAGCTTGACAGCGGGGGGGCCCGGCACCGGGGAGCTGTTTTTT.

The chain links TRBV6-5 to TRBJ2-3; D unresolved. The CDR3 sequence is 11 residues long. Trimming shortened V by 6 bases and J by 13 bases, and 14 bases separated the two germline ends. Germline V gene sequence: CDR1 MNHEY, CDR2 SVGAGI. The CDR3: CASSQYPVEYF. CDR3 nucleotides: TGTGCCAGCAGCCAATATCCGGTGGAGTATTTT.

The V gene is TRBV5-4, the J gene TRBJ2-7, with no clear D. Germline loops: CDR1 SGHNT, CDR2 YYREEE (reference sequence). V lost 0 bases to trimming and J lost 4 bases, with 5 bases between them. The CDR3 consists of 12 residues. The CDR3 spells CASSLDRYEQYF. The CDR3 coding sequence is TGTGCCAGCAGCTTGGATAGATACGAGCAGTACTTC.

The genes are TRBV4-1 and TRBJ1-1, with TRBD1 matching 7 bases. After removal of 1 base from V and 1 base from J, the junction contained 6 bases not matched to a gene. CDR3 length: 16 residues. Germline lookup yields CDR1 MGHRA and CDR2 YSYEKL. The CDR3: CASSQGQGRWNTEAFF. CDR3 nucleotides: TGCGCCAGCAGCCAAGGACAGGGAAGATGGAACACTGAAGCTTTCTTT.

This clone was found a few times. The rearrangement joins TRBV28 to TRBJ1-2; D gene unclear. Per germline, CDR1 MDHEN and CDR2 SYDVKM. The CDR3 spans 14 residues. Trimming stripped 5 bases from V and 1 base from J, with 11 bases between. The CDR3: CASSPGGSNYGYTF. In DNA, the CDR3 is TGTGCCAGCAGTCCGGGAGGGAGTAACTATGGCTACACCTTC.